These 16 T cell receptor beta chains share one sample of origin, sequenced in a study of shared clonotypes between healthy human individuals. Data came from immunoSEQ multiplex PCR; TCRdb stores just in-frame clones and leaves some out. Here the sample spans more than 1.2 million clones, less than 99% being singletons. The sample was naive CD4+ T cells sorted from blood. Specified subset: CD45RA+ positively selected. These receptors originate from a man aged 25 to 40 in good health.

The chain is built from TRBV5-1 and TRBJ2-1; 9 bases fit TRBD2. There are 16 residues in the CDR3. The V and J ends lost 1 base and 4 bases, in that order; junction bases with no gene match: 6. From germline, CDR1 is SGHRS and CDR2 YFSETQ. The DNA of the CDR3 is TGCGCCAGCAGCTTGATAGCTAGCGGGGATTACAATGAGCAGTTCTTC. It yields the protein CASSLIASGDYNEQFF.

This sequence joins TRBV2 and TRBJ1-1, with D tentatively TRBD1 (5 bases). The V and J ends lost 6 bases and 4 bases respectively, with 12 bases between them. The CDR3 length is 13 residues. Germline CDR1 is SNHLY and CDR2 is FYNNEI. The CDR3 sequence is CASSLWGSTEAFF. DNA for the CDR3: TGTGCCAGCAGCCTATGGGGGAGCACTGAAGCTTTCTTT.

As DNA, the CDR3 is TGCGCCAGCAACCCAATTACTGAAGATACGCAGTATTTT. Translated, it gives CASNPITEDTQYF. V is TRBV5-1 and J is TRBJ2-3; no definite D call. Trimming removed 6 bases at V and 5 bases at J, with 13 bases between. Germline V gene sequence: CDR1 SGHRS, CDR2 YFSETQ. The CDR3 totals 13 residues.

The CDR3 spells CASSLTTSGSLSGELFF. CDR3 bases: TGTGCCAGCAGCTTAACTACTAGCGGGAGTTTGAGCGGGGAGCTGTTTTTT. The chain recombines TRBV7-3 with TRBJ2-2; TRBD2 matches at 11 bases. This CDR3 contains 17 residues. Germline CDR1 and CDR2: SGHTA and FQGTGA. V lost 0 bases and J lost 7; bases outside the gene matches: 7. The whole variable domain, remainder taken from reference TRBV7-3 and TRBJ2-2, is GAGVSQTPSNKVTEKGKYVELRCDPISGHTALYWYRQSLGQGPEFLIYFQGTGAADDSGLPNDRFFAVRPEGSVSTLKIQRTERGDSAVYLCASSLTTSGSLSGELFFGEGSRLTVL.

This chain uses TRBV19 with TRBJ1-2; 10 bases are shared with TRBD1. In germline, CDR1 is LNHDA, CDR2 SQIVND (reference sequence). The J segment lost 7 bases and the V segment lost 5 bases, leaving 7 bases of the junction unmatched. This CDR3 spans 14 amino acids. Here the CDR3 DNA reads TGTGCCAGTAGTCCCCTTGACAGGGGGCTTGGCTACACCTTC. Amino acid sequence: CASSPLDRGLGYTF.

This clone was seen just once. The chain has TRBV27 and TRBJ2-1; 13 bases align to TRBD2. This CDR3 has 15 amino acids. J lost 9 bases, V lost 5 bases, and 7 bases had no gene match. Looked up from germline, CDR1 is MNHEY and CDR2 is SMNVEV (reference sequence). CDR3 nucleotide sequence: TGTGCCAGCAGTCCAAGGACTAGCGGGAGCGTTGAGCAGTTCTTC. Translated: CASSPRTSGSVEQFF.

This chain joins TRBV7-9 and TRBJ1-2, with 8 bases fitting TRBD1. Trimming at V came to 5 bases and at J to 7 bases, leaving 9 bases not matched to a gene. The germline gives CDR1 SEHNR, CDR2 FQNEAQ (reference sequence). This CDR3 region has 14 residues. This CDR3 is CASSPTSDRGGYTF. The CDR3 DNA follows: TGTGCCAGCAGCCCCACATCTGACAGGGGTGGCTACACCTTC.

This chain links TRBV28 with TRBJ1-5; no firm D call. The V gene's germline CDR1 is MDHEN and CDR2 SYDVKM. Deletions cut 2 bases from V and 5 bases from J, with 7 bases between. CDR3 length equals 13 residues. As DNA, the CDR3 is TGTGCCAGCAGTTTAAGAGGGTATCAGCCCCAGCATTTT. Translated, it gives CASSLRGYQPQHF.

The CDR3 loop reads CASSTKGGQRGEQYF. For the CDR3, the DNA is TGTGCCAGCAGTACCAAAGGGGGACAGAGGGGGGAGCAGTACTTC. V usage is TRBV2 and J usage is TRBJ2-7, with TRBD1 matching over 7 bases. CDR1 is SNHLY, CDR2 FYNNEI, per germline. V lost 5 bases and J lost 7; bases outside the gene matches: 14. The CDR3 has 15 amino acids. The variable domain in full, with the rest retrieved from reference TRBV2 and TRBJ2-7, is EPEVTQTPSHQVTQMGQEVILRCVPISNHLYFYWYRQILGQKVEFLVSFYNNEISEKSEIFDDQFSVERPDGSNFTLKIRSTKLEDSAMYFCASSTKGGQRGEQYFGPGTRLTVT.

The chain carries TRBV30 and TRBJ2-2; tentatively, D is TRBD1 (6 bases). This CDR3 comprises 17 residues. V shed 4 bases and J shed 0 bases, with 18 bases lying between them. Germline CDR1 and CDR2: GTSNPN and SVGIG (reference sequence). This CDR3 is CAWKLIQGRPNTGELFF. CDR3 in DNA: TGTGCCTGGAAACTGATTCAGGGGAGACCGAACACCGGGGAGCTGTTTTTT.

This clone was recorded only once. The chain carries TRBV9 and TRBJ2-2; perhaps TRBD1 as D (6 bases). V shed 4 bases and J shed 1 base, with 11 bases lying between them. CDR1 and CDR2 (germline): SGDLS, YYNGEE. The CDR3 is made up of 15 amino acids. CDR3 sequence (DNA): TGTGCCAGCAGCCAGGGACACGGGAACACCGGGGAGCTGTTTTTT. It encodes CASSQGHGNTGELFF.

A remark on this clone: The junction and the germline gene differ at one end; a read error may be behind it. The CDR3 protein is CASSPPAGGRHF. CDR3 DNA sequence: TGTGCCAGCAGTCCCCCGGCAGGGGGGCGCCACTTC. The chain is built from TRBV28 and TRBJ2-5; maybe TRBD1 (7 bases). Germline CDR1 and CDR2: MDHEN and SYDVKM. The CDR3 loop spans 12 amino acids.

CDR3 amino acids: CASSDRDRGRAQYF. CDR3 sequence (DNA): TGTGCCAGCAGTGACCGGGACAGGGGTAGGGCCCAGTACTTC. The rearrangement uses TRBV6-1 and TRBJ2-5; the match to TRBD1 covers 10 bases. Germline lookup yields CDR1 MNHNS and CDR2 SASEGT. This CDR3 comprises 14 residues. Trimming at V came to 3 bases and at J to 9 bases, leaving 7 bases not matched to a gene.

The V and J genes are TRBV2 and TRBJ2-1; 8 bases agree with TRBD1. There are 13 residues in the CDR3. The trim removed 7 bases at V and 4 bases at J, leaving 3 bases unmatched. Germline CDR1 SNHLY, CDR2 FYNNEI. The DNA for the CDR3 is TGTGCCAGCACAGACAGGGGTTACAATGAGCAGTTCTTC. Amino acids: CASTDRGYNEQFF.

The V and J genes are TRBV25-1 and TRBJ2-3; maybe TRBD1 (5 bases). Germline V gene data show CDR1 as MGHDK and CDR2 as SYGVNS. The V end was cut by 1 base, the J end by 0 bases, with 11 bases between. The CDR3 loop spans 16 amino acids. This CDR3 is CASSEWQGKSTDTQYF. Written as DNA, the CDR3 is TGTGCCAGCAGTGAATGGCAGGGTAAAAGCACAGATACGCAGTATTTT.

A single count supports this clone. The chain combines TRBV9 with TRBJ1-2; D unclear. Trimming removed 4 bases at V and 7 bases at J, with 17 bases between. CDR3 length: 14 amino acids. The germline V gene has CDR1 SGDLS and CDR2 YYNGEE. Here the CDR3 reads CASSRGSYDFGYTF. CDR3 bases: TGTGCCAGCAGCAGAGGGAGTTATGATTTTGGCTACACCTTC. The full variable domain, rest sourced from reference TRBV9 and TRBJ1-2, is DSGVTQTPKHLITATGQRVTLRCSPRSGDLSVYWYQQSLDQGLQFLIQYYNGEERAKGNILERFSAQQFPDLHSELNLSSLELGDSALYFCASSRGSYDFGYTFGSGTRLTVV.